These 30 T cell receptor beta chains were sequenced from one sample in a study of shared clonotypes between healthy human individuals. TCRdb keeps only in-frame clones here, not all; method: immunoSEQ multiplex PCR. The sample has 1.5 million to 2.5 million clones; less than 95% are singletons. As defined, naive CD8 cells were CD45RO-negative and positively selected for CCR7, with terminally differentiated effector memory CD45RA+ cells excluded. The sequenced material came from naive CD8+ T cells sorted from blood. The receptors shown here come from a man younger than 35 in good health.

This chain connects TRBV6-5 to TRBJ2-7; D is undetermined. The CDR3 is 15 amino acids. Germline CDR1 reads MNHEY; CDR2 reads SVGAGI. V was cut by 0 bases and J by 6 bases, with 15 bases left in between. CDR3 in amino acids: CASSYSGVVKCEQYF. Written as DNA, the CDR3 is TGTGCCAGCAGTTACTCAGGAGTTGTGAAATGCGAGCAGTACTTC.

The chain employs TRBV2 and TRBJ2-1; maybe TRBD2 (6 bases). The V gene's germline CDR1 is SNHLY and CDR2 FYNNEI. The CDR3 extends over 17 amino acids. V dropped 2 bases and J dropped 0 bases, with 14 bases sitting between them. The CDR3 nucleotides are TGTGCCAGCAGTGAATCACGCGGGAAGAGCTCCTACAATGAGCAGTTCTTC. Protein: CASSESRGKSSYNEQFF.

The chain employs TRBV5-5 and TRBJ2-7, with D hard to call. Trimming shortened V by 2 bases and J by 2 bases, and 8 bases separated the two germline ends. The germline gives CDR1 SGHKS, CDR2 YYEKEE (reference sequence). The CDR3 has 13 amino acids. The CDR3 coding sequence is TGTGCCAGCAGCTTCGCGGAACCCTACGAGCAGTACTTC. Translation: CASSFAEPYEQYF.

The rearrangement links TRBV5-8 to TRBJ1-2; D uncertain. V was cut by 4 bases and J by 8 bases, with 6 bases left in between. CDR3 length: 10 amino acids. Germline CDR1 and CDR2: SGHTS and YDEGEE. CDR3 sequence: CASSDGGYTF. The CDR3 DNA reads as TGTGCCAGCAGCGACGGAGGCTACACCTTC.

The chain joins TRBV29-1 to TRBJ1-2, with 8 bases fitting TRBD1. This CDR3 is 14 amino acids long. CDR1 is SQVTM and CDR2 is ANQGSEA in the germline V gene. V shed 5 bases and J 4 bases; nucleotides not matched to a gene: 9. The CDR3 protein is CSVSGQGGGYGYTF. For the CDR3, the DNA is TGCAGCGTTTCCGGACAGGGAGGCGGCTATGGCTACACCTTC. The full variable domain, rest sourced from reference TRBV29-1 and TRBJ1-2, is SAVISQKPSRDICQRGTSLTIQCQVDSQVTMMFWYRQQPGQSLTLIATANQGSEATYESGFVIDKFPISRPNLTFSTLTVSNMSPEDSSIYLCSVSGQGGGYGYTFGSGTRLTVV.

The chain is built from TRBV10-2 and TRBJ1-1; no firm D call. Trimming left V 11 bases short and J 4 bases short, with 11 bases between. The CDR3 extends over 11 amino acids. CDR1 is WSHSY and CDR2 is SAAADI in the germline V gene. CDR3 DNA sequence: TGCGCCTCCTCCGCGGTCACTGAAGCTTTCTTT. This codes for CASSAVTEAFF.

The chain combines TRBV7-8 with TRBJ2-1, with a possible D match to TRBD2 (5 bases). The germline CDR1 and CDR2 sequences are SGHVS and FQNEAQ. The CDR3 is 11 amino acids. Trimming took off 5 bases at V and 9 bases at J, with 8 bases between the two ends. CDR3 nucleotides: TGTGCCAGCAGCCCGGACTTTGAGCAGTTCTTC. It codes for CASSPDFEQFF.

The V gene is TRBV28, the J gene TRBJ2-5; possible D gene TRBD1, 5 bases. The CDR3 is made up of 13 amino acids. Trimming cost V 4 bases and J 0 bases, with 6 bases left between them. The germline V gene encodes CDR1 MDHEN and CDR2 SYDVKM. The CDR3 DNA is TGTGCCAGCAGTTCGGACAACCAAGAGACCCAGTACTTC. Its translation: CASSSDNQETQYF. The variable domain in full, completed from reference TRBV28 and TRBJ2-5, reads DVKVTQSSRYLVKRTGEKVFLECVQDMDHENMFWYRQDPGLGLRLIYFSYDVKMKEKGDIPEGYSVSREKKERFSLILESASTNQTSMYLCASSSDNQETQYFGPGTRLLVL.

A remark on this clone: Other nucleotide sequences in the sample specify the same CDR3. The genes are TRBV4-1 and TRBJ2-1; 7 nucleotides match TRBD1. Germline CDR1 and CDR2: MGHRA and YSYEKL. CDR3 length: 14 residues. The junction had 3 bases not matched to a gene; V was cut back by 3 bases and J by 4 bases. The CDR3 nucleotides read TGCGCCAGCAGCCATAGACAGGGTTACAATGAGCAGTTCTTC. This translates into CASSHRQGYNEQFF.

V gene TRBV5-6 combines with J gene TRBJ2-1, with D possibly being TRBD1 (6 bases). The CDR3 is made up of 12 amino acids. V was shortened by 4 bases and J by 9 bases, with 11 bases between the two germline ends. Germline values: CDR1 SGHDT, CDR2 YYEEEE. CDR3 in amino acids: CASSHRETEQFF. CDR3 DNA: TGTGCCAGCAGCCACAGGGAGACTGAGCAGTTCTTC.

The V call is TRBV10-2, the J call TRBJ1-3; possibly TRBD1 for D (6 bases). Germline V CDR1 and CDR2: WSHSY, SAAADI. V lost 4 bases to trimming and J lost 2 bases, with 15 bases between them. CDR3 length: 16 amino acids. As DNA, the CDR3 is TGCGCCAGCAGTGCTGACCGTGAGGGGGCTGGAAACACCATATATTTT. Its translation: CASSADREGAGNTIYF.

The rearrangement joins TRBV28 to TRBJ2-7, with TRBD1 matching 9 bases. The germline gives CDR1 MDHEN, CDR2 SYDVKM. V was clipped by 8 bases and J by 2 bases; unmatched bases: 4. The CDR3 consists of 13 residues. The CDR3 bases are TGTGCCAGCCTCGGGACAGGGACCTACGAGCAGTACTTC. Translation: CASLGTGTYEQYF. Looking up the rest from reference TRBV28 and TRBJ2-7 gives the full variable domain: DVKVTQSSRYLVKRTGEKVFLECVQDMDHENMFWYRQDPGLGLRLIYFSYDVKMKEKGDIPEGYSVSREKKERFSLILESASTNQTSMYLCASLGTGTYEQYFGPGTRLTVT.

The chain employs TRBV5-1 and TRBJ1-1; D remains unclear. V lost 2 bases, J lost 6 bases, and 8 bases lay in between. The CDR3 covers 12 residues. CDR1 and CDR2 from the germline V gene are SGHRS and YFSETQ. The CDR3 region has the DNA TGCGCCAGCAGCTTTTTGATCGCTGAAGCTTTCTTT. This encodes CASSFLIAEAFF.

The rearrangement links TRBV7-9 to TRBJ2-7; 12 bases fit TRBD2. Germline CDR1 reads SEHNR; CDR2 reads FQNEAQ (reference sequence). The CDR3 has 19 residues. Losses at the gene ends were 6 bases for V and 6 bases for J; bases not matched to a gene: 21. The CDR3 loop is CASRNTGATSGGPSSEQYF. The CDR3 DNA reads as TGTGCCAGCAGGAACACGGGGGCGACTAGCGGGGGACCCAGCTCCGAGCAGTACTTC.

The V gene is TRBV15, the J gene TRBJ1-2; a weak D match, TRBD1 (5 bases). From germline, CDR1 is LNHNV and CDR2 YYDKDF (reference sequence). V lost 2 bases to trimming and J lost 4 bases, with 20 bases between them. The CDR3 is 17 amino acids. CDR3 in amino acids: CATSRQTGTLVGYGYTF. CDR3 nucleotide sequence: TGTGCCACCAGCAGACAAACCGGGACCCTAGTCGGCTATGGCTACACCTTC.

This chain connects TRBV2 to TRBJ1-1, with D maybe TRBD1 (6 bases). Germline CDR1 and CDR2: SNHLY and FYNNEI. This CDR3 is built from 14 residues. Trimming shortened V by 2 bases and J by 4 bases, and 11 bases separated the two germline ends. This chain's CDR3 is CASSETGMGTEAFF. The CDR3 DNA is TGTGCCAGCAGTGAAACAGGGATGGGCACTGAAGCTTTCTTT.

This chain links TRBV6-5 with TRBJ2-7; D might be TRBD2 (6 bases). From germline, CDR1 is MNHEY and CDR2 SVGAGI. Trimming left V 6 bases short and J 5 bases short, with 17 bases between. This CDR3 spans 14 amino acids. DNA of the CDR3: TGTGCCAGCAGCCTCCTTTGGGGGGTTGACGAGCAGTACTTC. The encoded protein is CASSLLWGVDEQYF.

CDR3 DNA: TGTGCCAGCAGTGTGGAAACCACCGGGGAGCTGTTTTTT. Translating gives CASSVETTGELFF. V and J are TRBV6-1 and TRBJ2-2; D call uncertain. Germline V gene lookup returns CDR1 MNHNS and CDR2 SASEGT. With 4 bases removed from V and 4 bases from J, the gap between germline ends came to 7 bases. The CDR3 is made up of 13 amino acids.

The chain combines TRBV6-1 with TRBJ2-7; D possibly corresponds to TRBD1 (6 bases). The CDR3 sequence is 14 residues long. Per germline, CDR1 MNHNS and CDR2 SASEGT. V shed 0 bases and J shed 7 bases, with 13 bases lying between them. As DNA, the CDR3 is TGTGCCAGCAGTGAAGCTATGGGGGCGAAAGAGCAGTACTTC. Protein product: CASSEAMGAKEQYF.

The rearrangement links TRBV5-6 to TRBJ2-3; D unclear. The CDR3 spans 13 residues. Looked up from germline, CDR1 is SGHDT and CDR2 is YYEEEE. Deletions cut 4 bases from V and 1 base from J, with 7 bases between. CDR3 protein: CASSPAGTDTQYF. In nucleotides, the CDR3 is TGTGCCAGCAGCCCGGCCGGCACAGATACGCAGTATTTT.

V usage is TRBV27 and J usage is TRBJ1-1, with D possibly being TRBD1 (5 bases). V dropped 5 bases and J dropped 2 bases, with 9 bases sitting between them. CDR3 size: 13 residues. CDR1 is MNHEY and CDR2 is SMNVEV in the germline V gene (reference sequence). CDR3 sequence (DNA): TGTGCCAGCAGTGGGGGTAATAACACTGAAGCTTTCTTT. This gives the protein CASSGGNNTEAFF.

This sequence joins TRBV6-5 and TRBJ2-7; 7 positions agree with TRBD1. The CDR3 sequence is 15 residues long. V shed 7 bases and J 5 bases; nucleotides not matched to a gene: 14. Germline loops: CDR1 MNHEY, CDR2 SVGAGI. Here the CDR3 reads CASIISRQGTHEQYF. The CDR3, as DNA: TGTGCCAGCATTATATCTAGACAGGGCACCCACGAGCAGTACTTC.

A note on this clone: In the same sample, other DNA sequences code for this CDR3. V and J are TRBV7-9 and TRBJ2-5; 7 bases are a match to TRBD1. Germline-derived CDR1 and CDR2 are SEHNR and FQNEAQ (reference sequence). CDR3 size: 13 residues. Trimming at V came to 5 bases and at J to 3 bases, leaving 3 bases not matched to a gene. DNA for the CDR3: TGTGCCAGCAGCCTTCAGGGGGAAGAGACCCAGTACTTC. Its protein is CASSLQGEETQYF.

The chain carries TRBV11-2 and TRBJ2-2; a possible D gene is TRBD1 (5 bases). Germline V lookup: CDR1 SGHAT, CDR2 FQNNGV. Trimming stripped 5 bases from V and 0 bases from J, with 7 bases between. This CDR3 is 14 amino acids long. CDR3 loop: CASSRTTNTGELFF. For the CDR3, the DNA is TGTGCCAGCAGCCGGACAACGAACACCGGGGAGCTGTTTTTT.

The gene calls are TRBV4-1 and TRBJ2-2, with 10 bases that match TRBD2. Germline trimming cut 2 bases from V and 1 base from J; bases unmatched to any gene: 7. CDR3 length equals 18 residues. Germline CDR1 and CDR2: MGHRA and YSYEKL. CDR3 sequence (DNA): TGCGCCAGCAGCCAAAGGCGGGTAGCGGGGGGGAACACCGGGGAGCTGTTTTTT. This sequence encodes CASSQRRVAGGNTGELFF.

The chain has TRBV5-1 and TRBJ2-7, with D unresolved. CDR1 and CDR2 from the germline V gene are SGHRS and YFSETQ. The CDR3 contains 12 residues. Between the trimmed V and J ends, which lost 4 bases and 2 bases, there was a span of 7 bases. CDR3 region: CASSPNTYEQYF. The CDR3 DNA reads TGCGCCAGCAGCCCAAACACCTACGAGCAGTACTTC.

This rearrangement joins TRBV27 to TRBJ1-4, with D possibly matching TRBD1 (5 bases). V lost 1 base and J 3 bases, leaving 9 bases between the germline ends. CDR1 and CDR2 (germline): MNHEY, SMNVEV (reference sequence). The CDR3 consists of 15 residues. CDR3 residues: CASSLLAGSNEKLFF. In DNA form, the CDR3 reads TGTGCCAGCAGTTTATTGGCAGGGTCTAATGAAAAACTGTTTTTT.

This chain joins TRBV7-9 and TRBJ1-1; TRBD1 matches 8 bases. There are 13 residues in the CDR3. The germline V gene encodes CDR1 SEHNR and CDR2 FQNEAQ (reference sequence). V shed 5 bases and J 4 bases; nucleotides not matched to a gene: 3. CDR3 sequence reads: CASSHRGSTEAFF. For the CDR3, the DNA is TGTGCCAGCAGCCACAGGGGGTCCACTGAAGCTTTCTTT. The whole variable domain, filled in from reference TRBV7-9 and TRBJ1-1, reads DTGVSQNPRHKITKRGQNVTFRCDPISEHNRLYWYRQTLGQGPEFLTYFQNEAQLEKSRLLSDRFSAERPKGSFSTLEIQRTEQGDSAMYLCASSHRGSTEAFFGQGTRLTVV.

The chain carries TRBV7-9 and TRBJ2-5, with 11 positions matching TRBD1. Per germline, CDR1 SEHNR and CDR2 FQNEAQ (reference sequence). V dropped 4 bases and J dropped 5; count of bases not matched to a gene: 9. CDR3 length: 16 residues. DNA for the CDR3: TGTGCCAGCAGCTCCATGGACAGGGGGCAGGTGGAGACCCAGTACTTC. This gives the protein CASSSMDRGQVETQYF.

This chain links TRBV4-1 with TRBJ2-7, with 11 bases fitting TRBD2. V lost 2 bases, J lost 3 bases, and 6 bases stayed unmatched. CDR1 is MGHRA, CDR2 YSYEKL, per germline. The CDR3 contains 16 residues. In DNA form, the CDR3 reads TGCGCCAGCAGCCAAACTAGCGGGAGTTACCACTACGAGCAGTACTTC. Translation gives CASSQTSGSYHYEQYF.